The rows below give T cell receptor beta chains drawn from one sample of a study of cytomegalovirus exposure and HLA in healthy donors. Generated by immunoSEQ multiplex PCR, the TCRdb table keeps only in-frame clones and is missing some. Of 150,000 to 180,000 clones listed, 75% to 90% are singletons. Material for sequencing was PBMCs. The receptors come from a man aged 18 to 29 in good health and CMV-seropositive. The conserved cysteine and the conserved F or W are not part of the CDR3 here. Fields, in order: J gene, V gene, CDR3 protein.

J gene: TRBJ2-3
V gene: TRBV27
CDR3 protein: ASSSTSGGALDTQY

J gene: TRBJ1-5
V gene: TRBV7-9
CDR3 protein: ASSASGGNQPQH

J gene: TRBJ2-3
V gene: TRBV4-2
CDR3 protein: ASSQDLAGGTDTQY

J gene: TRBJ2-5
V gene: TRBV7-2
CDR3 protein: ASSFPRGGETQY

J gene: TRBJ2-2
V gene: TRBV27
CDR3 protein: ASSLNQGGTGELF

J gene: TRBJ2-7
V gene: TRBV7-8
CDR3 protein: ASSLDPRDRVSDEQY

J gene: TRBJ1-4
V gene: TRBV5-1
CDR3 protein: ASSYQGATNEKLF

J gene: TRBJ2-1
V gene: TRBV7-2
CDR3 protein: ASSPFQGSSYNEQF

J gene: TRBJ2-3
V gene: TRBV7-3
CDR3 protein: ASSPDLGQGGNTQY

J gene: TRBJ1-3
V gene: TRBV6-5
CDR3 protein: ASSYQRGNTIY

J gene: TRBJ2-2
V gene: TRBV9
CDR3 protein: ASSVLAGGRNTGELF

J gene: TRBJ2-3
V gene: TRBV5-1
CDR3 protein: ASSLDRSSGGARTQY

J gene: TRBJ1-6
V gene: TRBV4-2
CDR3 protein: ASSQVQTGRSSPLH

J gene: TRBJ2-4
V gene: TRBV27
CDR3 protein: ASSWGASGALAKNIQY

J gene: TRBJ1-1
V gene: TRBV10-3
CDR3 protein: AIKLSGTGNTEAF

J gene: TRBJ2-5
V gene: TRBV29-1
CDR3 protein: SASTRAQETQY

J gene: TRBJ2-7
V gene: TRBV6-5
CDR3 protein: ASSFPGKLYEQY

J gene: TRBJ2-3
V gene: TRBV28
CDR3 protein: ATNLVGGTQY

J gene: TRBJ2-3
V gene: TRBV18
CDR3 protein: ASSPGQGTDTQY

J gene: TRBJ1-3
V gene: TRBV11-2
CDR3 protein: ASSLERGSGNTIY

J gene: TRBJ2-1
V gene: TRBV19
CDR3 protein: ASSQGLDEQF

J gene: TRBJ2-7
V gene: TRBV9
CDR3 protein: ASSPTRQGNTYEQY

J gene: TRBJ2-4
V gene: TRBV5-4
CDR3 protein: ASSPGLQDIQY

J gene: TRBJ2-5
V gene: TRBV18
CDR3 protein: ASSPPGLAFETQY

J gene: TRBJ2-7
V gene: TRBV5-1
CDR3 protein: ASSSSNLAGSYEQY

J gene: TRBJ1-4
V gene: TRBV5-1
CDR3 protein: ASSLEGAPYEKLF

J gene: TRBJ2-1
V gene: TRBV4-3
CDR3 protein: ASSQDPSGAGNEQF

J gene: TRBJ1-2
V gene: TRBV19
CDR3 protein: ASTTDSQRSGYT

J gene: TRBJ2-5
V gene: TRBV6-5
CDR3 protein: ATTRGGVGKETQY